These 6 T cell receptor beta chains were sequenced from one sample in a study of a mutant IDH1 vaccine in newly diagnosed glioma. Only in-frame clones appear in the TCRdb table, and some are missing; sequencing was by immunoSEQ multiplex PCR. The table shows around 61,000 clones, with approximately 90% occurring only once. Time point meaning: week 5, during vaccination. What each vaccine dose contained was 300 ug of mutant IDH1 20-mer peptide, accompanied by topical imiquimod. Their recognized antigens are unknown. This specimen consisted of PBMCs, obtained from a glioma patient whose treatment included an IDH1 peptide vaccine. All receptors derive from a woman between 40 and 55 years old with glioma.

The chain carries TRBV19 and TRBJ2-3, with 15 bases matching TRBD2. V gave up 6 bases and J gave up 0 bases; unmatched junction bases: 4. CDR3 length: 17 residues. Germline V gives CDR1 LNHDA, CDR2 SQIVND (reference sequence). The DNA for the CDR3 is TGTGCCAGTAGCGGACTAGCGGGGGGGCCTAGCACAGATACGCAGTATTTT. Translation: CASSGLAGGPSTDTQYF.

CDR3 coding DNA: TGCGCCAGCAGCGCACGCAAAAGGTGGACTAATGAAAAACTGTTTTTT. It is translated as CASSARKRWTNEKLFF. The J gene is TRBJ1-4, the V gene TRBV4-3; D unclear. The germline V gene has CDR1 LGHNA and CDR2 YSLEER. V lost 5 bases to trimming and J lost 2 bases, with 15 bases between them. The CDR3 has 16 amino acids.

V is TRBV6-5 and J is TRBJ2-7; maybe TRBD1 (5 bases). The germline V and J ends were trimmed by 6 bases and 3 bases, with 18 bases remaining between them. The CDR3 sequence is 15 residues long. The germline gives CDR1 MNHEY, CDR2 SVGAGI. Here the CDR3 DNA reads TGTGCCAGCAGCAGACAGATCGGGTCTGACTACGAGCAGTACTTC. It encodes CASSRQIGSDYEQYF.

The V call is TRBV2, the J call TRBJ1-2, with D possibly being TRBD1 (5 bases). This CDR3 comprises 14 residues. V shed 2 bases and J shed 5 bases, with 12 bases lying between them. CDR1 and CDR2 (germline): SNHLY, FYNNEI. CDR3 residues: CASSESRRVYGYTF. The CDR3 DNA is TGTGCCAGCAGTGAATCACGCAGGGTATATGGCTACACCTTC.

The genes are TRBV28 and TRBJ2-1, with 7 bases aligning to TRBD1. CDR1 is MDHEN and CDR2 is SYDVKM in the germline V gene. This CDR3 has 14 amino acids. J lost 10 bases, V lost 5 bases, and 11 bases had no gene match. In DNA, the CDR3 is TGTGCCAGCAGTGCCCCCCAGACAGGGTTCGAGCAGTTCTTC. Translated, it gives CASSAPQTGFEQFF.

The V call is TRBV4-2, the J call TRBJ2-3, with TRBD2 matching 11 bases. The CDR3 is 15 residues long. The germline V gene has CDR1 LGHNA and CDR2 YNFKEQ. Unmatched junction bases numbered 3, after V lost 4 bases and J lost 3 bases. For the CDR3, the DNA is TGTGCCAGCAGCCGAATAGCGGGAGGGACAGATACGCAGTATTTT. The encoded protein is CASSRIAGGTDTQYF.